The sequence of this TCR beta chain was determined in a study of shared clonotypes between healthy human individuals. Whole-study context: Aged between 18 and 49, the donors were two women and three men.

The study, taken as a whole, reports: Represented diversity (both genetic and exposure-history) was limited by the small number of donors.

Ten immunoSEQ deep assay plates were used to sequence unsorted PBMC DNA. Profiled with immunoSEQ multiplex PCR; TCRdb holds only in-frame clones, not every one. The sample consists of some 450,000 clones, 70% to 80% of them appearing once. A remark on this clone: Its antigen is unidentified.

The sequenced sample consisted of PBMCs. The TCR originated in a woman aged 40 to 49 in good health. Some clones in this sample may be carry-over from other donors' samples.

The CDR3 DNA reads TGTGCCAGCAGACGTCGGGGCCTACCAACTAATGAGCAGTTCTTC. This encodes CASRRRGLPTNEQFF. The rearrangement joins TRBV5-4 to TRBJ2-1; D assignment may be TRBD1 or TRBD2 (5 bases each). This CDR3 has 15 residues. The germline gives CDR1 SGHNT, CDR2 YYREEE (reference sequence). V was clipped by 5 bases and J by 7 bases, with 19 bases between them.